This T cell receptor (beta chain) was documented in a study of T cell responses to AZD1222 COVID-19 vaccine. Looked up from germline, CDR1 is SGHTA and CDR2 is FQGNSA. There are 14 residues in the CDR3. Trimming shortened V by 5 bases and J by 5 bases, and 15 bases separated the two germline ends. Pooled samples include second doses given at about 4 or 12 weeks. Generated by immunoSEQ multiplex PCR, the TCRdb table keeps only in-frame clones and is missing some. Of roughly 120,000 clones listed, 75% to 90% were seen once; the top ten hold less than 8.5%. Points on this clone: Its antigen is unknown.

Broader study findings: Repertoires were obtained solely post-peak T cell response. Unmutated variant regions are reportedly the target of nearly half of TCRs that are spike-specific.

The V call is TRBV7-2, the J call TRBJ2-5; D call uncertain. This TCR was sampled from an adult who received the AZD1222 COVID-19 vaccine. Sample: peripheral blood, taken 28 days after the second AZD1222 dose. The DNA of the CDR3 is TGTGCCAGCAGCACTACCGGCTCTGGGGAGACCCAGTACTTC. This gives the protein CASSTTGSGETQYF.